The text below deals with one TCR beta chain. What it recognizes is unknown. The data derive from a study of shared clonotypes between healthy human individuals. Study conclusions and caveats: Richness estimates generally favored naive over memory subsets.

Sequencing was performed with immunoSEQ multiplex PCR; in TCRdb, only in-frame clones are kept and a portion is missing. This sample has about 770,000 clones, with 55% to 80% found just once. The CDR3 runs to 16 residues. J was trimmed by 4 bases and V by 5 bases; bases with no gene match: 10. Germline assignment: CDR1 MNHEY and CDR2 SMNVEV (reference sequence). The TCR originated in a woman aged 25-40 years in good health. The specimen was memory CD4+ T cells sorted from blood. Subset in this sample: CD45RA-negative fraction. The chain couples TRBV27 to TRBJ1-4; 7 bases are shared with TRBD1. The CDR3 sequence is CASSLLPGQLNEKLFF. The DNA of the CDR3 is TGTGCCAGCAGTCTCCTACCGGGACAGCTTAATGAAAAACTGTTTTTT.